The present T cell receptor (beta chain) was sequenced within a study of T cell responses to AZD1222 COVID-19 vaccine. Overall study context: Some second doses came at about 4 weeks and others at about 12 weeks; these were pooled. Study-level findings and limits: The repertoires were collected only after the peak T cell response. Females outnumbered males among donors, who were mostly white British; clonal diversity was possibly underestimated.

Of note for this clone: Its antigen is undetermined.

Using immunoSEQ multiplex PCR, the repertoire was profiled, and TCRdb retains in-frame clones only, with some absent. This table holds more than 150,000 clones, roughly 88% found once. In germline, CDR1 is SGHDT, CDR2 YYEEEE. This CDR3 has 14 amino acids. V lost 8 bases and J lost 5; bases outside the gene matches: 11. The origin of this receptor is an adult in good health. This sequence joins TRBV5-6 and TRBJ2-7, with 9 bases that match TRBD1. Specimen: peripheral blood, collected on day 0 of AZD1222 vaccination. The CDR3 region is CASGPGQGVDEQYF. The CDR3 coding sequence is TGTGCCAGTGGGCCGGGACAGGGAGTCGACGAGCAGTACTTC.